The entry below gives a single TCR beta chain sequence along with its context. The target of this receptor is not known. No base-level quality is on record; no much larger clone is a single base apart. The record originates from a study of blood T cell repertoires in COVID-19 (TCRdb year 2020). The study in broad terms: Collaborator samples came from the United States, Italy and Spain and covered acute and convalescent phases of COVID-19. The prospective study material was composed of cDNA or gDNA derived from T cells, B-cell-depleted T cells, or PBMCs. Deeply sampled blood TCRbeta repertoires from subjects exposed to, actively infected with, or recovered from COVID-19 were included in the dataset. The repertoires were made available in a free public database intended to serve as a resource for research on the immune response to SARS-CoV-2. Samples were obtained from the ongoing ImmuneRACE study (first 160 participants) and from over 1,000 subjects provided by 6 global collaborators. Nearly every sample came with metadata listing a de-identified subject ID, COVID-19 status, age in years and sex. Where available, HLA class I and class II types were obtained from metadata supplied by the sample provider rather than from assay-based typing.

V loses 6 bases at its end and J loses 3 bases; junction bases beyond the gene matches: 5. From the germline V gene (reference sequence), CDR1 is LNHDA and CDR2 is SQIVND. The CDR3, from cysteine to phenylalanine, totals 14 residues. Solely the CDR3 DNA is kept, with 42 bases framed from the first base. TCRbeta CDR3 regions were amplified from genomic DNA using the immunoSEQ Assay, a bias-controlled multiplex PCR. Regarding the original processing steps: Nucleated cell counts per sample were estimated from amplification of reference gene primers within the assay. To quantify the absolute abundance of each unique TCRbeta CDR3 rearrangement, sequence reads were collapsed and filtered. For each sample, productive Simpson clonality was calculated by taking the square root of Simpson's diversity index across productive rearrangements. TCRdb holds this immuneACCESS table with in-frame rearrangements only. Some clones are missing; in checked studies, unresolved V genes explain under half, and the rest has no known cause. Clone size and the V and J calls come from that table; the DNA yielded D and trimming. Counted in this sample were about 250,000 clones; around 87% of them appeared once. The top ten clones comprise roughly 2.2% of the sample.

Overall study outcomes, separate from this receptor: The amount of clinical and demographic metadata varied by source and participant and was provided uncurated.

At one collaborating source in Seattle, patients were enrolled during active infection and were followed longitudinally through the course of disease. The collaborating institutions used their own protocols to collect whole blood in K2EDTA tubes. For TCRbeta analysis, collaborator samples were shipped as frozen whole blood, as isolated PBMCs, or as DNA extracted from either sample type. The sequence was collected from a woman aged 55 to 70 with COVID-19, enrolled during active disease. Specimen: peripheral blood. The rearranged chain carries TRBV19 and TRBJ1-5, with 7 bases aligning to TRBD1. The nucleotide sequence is TGTGCCAGTAGGACAGGGAATTTCAATCAGCCCCAGCATTTT. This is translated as CASRTGNFNQPQHF.